The rows below give T cell receptor beta chains drawn from one sample of a study of breast tumors, draining lymph nodes, adjacent tissues. MiXCR, run by TCRdb on the multiplex PCR reads, gives a single entry per CDR3 protein. The table records 25,000 or so distinct CDR3 sequences, approximately 23% of them present only once. The sample taken for sequencing was breast tumor tissue. Source of these receptors: a female donor with breast cancer. Some clones in this sample may be carry-over from other donors' samples. CDR3s include the opening cysteine and the closing phenylalanine or tryptophan. Fields, in order: J gene, D gene, clone size, V gene, CDR3 DNA, CDR3 protein. D genes are given only for firm matches. Only part of the rows carry a size: once, few, many, or a class if the clone is expanded.

J gene: TRBJ2-1; D gene: TRBD2; clone size: medium-sized; V gene: TRBV4-1; CDR3 DNA: TGCGCCAGCAGCCAAGGAAGGACGGGAGGGTGGGATGAGCAGTTCTTC; CDR3 protein: CASSQGRTGGWDEQFF
J gene: TRBJ1-2; D gene: .; clone size: many; V gene: TRBV19; CDR3 DNA: TGTGCCAGTAGTATGGTTTCTTGGGCCTGGGGCGCGAACTATGGCTACACCTTC; CDR3 protein: CASSMVSWAWGANYGYTF
J gene: TRBJ2-7; D gene: TRBD2; clone size: many; V gene: TRBV27; CDR3 DNA: TGTGCCAGCAGTAGCAGACTAGCGGGAGAATACGAGCAGTACTTC; CDR3 protein: CASSSRLAGEYEQYF
J gene: TRBJ2-7; D gene: TRBD2; clone size: many; V gene: TRBV20-1; CDR3 DNA: TGCAGTGCAATAAATAGCGGGAGATCCTCCTACGAGCAGTACTTC; CDR3 protein: CSAINSGRSSYEQYF
J gene: TRBJ1-4; D gene: .; clone size: few; V gene: TRBV28; CDR3 DNA: TGTGCCAGCAGCGAAACCGTACAGGAAAAACTGTTTTTT; CDR3 protein: CASSETVQEKLFF
J gene: TRBJ1-2; D gene: .; clone size: many; V gene: TRBV20-1; CDR3 DNA: TGCAGTGCTAGTAAAGGTTCCGAGGTATATGGCTACACCTTC; CDR3 protein: CSASKGSEVYGYTF
J gene: TRBJ2-7; D gene: .; clone size: many; V gene: TRBV2; CDR3 DNA: TGTGCCAGCAGTGATCTGCTCCGGGTTGTGCAGTACTTC; CDR3 protein: CASSDLLRVVQYF
J gene: TRBJ2-2; D gene: TRBD2; clone size: medium-sized; V gene: TRBV10-2; CDR3 DNA: TGCGCCACTTTGGAGGGCCTAGCGGGAAATATCGGGGAGCTGTTTTTT; CDR3 protein: CATLEGLAGNIGELFF
J gene: TRBJ2-2; D gene: .; clone size: medium-sized; V gene: TRBV9; CDR3 DNA: TGTGCCAGCAGCGTCACAGGGTCTGGCACCGGGGAGCTGTTTTTT; CDR3 protein: CASSVTGSGTGELFF
J gene: TRBJ2-3; D gene: .; clone size: many; V gene: TRBV7-3; CDR3 DNA: TGTGCCAGCAGCTCCCACCTGAGCACAGATACGCAGTATTTT; CDR3 protein: CASSSHLSTDTQYF
J gene: TRBJ2-7; D gene: TRBD1; clone size: many; V gene: TRBV3-1; CDR3 DNA: TGTGCCAGCAGCACCCGACAGGGGACCTACGAGCAGTACTTC; CDR3 protein: CASSTRQGTYEQYF
J gene: TRBJ2-1; D gene: TRBD2; clone size: many; V gene: TRBV7-3; CDR3 DNA: TGTGCCAGCAGCTTAAGTAGGACTAGCGGAAACAATGAGCAGTTCTTC; CDR3 protein: CASSLSRTSGNNEQFF
J gene: TRBJ2-7; D gene: .; clone size: many; V gene: TRBV5-6; CDR3 DNA: TGTGCCAGCAGTCGGGACAACTCCTACGAGCAGTACTTC; CDR3 protein: CASSRDNSYEQYF
J gene: TRBJ1-5; D gene: .; clone size: many; V gene: TRBV7-2; CDR3 DNA: TGTGCCAGCAGCTTCGGGGGGCCTTATAGCAATCAGCCCCAGCATTTT; CDR3 protein: CASSFGGPYSNQPQHF
J gene: TRBJ1-2; D gene: TRBD1; clone size: many; V gene: TRBV25-1; CDR3 DNA: TGTGCCAGCAGTGCGCCGGGACAGCGCTATGGCTACACCTTC; CDR3 protein: CASSAPGQRYGYTF
J gene: TRBJ1-2; D gene: .; clone size: many; V gene: TRBV19; CDR3 DNA: TGTGCCAGTAGTGCGGGGGCAGGGCTTAACTATGGCTACACCTTC; CDR3 protein: CASSAGAGLNYGYTF
J gene: TRBJ2-1; D gene: TRBD1; clone size: many; V gene: TRBV9; CDR3 DNA: TGTGCCAGCAGCGCATCCGGGACAGGGGGCTTCTATGAGCAGTTCTTC; CDR3 protein: CASSASGTGGFYEQFF
J gene: TRBJ2-2; D gene: .; clone size: many; V gene: TRBV19; CDR3 DNA: TGTGCCAGTTCTGGGACGTCGAACACCGGGGAGCTGTTTTTT; CDR3 protein: CASSGTSNTGELFF
J gene: TRBJ2-5; D gene: .; clone size: many; V gene: TRBV12-3/TRBV12-4; CDR3 DNA: TGTGCCAGCAGCCCCCCAAATGGAGAGACCCAGTACTTC; CDR3 protein: CASSPPNGETQYF
J gene: TRBJ2-1; D gene: TRBD2; clone size: many; V gene: TRBV28; CDR3 DNA: TGTGCCAGCGGGACTAGCGGATACAATGAGCAGTTCTTC; CDR3 protein: CASGTSGYNEQFF
J gene: TRBJ2-6; D gene: .; clone size: few; V gene: TRBV30; CDR3 DNA: TGTGCCTGGAGTGAGTCCTCTGGGGCCAACGTCCTGACTTTC; CDR3 protein: CAWSESSGANVLTF
J gene: TRBJ2-1; D gene: .; clone size: many; V gene: TRBV4-1; CDR3 DNA: TGCGCCAGCACCAGGGCGTCTAGCTCCTACAATGAGCAGTTCTTC; CDR3 protein: CASTRASSSYNEQFF
J gene: TRBJ1-1; D gene: .; clone size: .; V gene: TRBV2; CDR3 DNA: TGTGCCAGCAGTCTGGTGAGGACTGAAGCTTTCTTT; CDR3 protein: CASSLVRTEAFF
J gene: TRBJ2-3; D gene: TRBD2; clone size: few; V gene: TRBV2; CDR3 DNA: TGTGCCAGCAGAGGGACTAGCGGGAGGACAGATACGCAGTATTTT; CDR3 protein: CASRGTSGRTDTQYF
J gene: TRBJ2-7; D gene: .; clone size: .; V gene: TRBV12-3/TRBV12-4; CDR3 DNA: TGTGCCACCTCCAGGATTGTTGGGGGCGAGCAGTACTTC; CDR3 protein: CATSRIVGGEQYF
J gene: TRBJ1-6; D gene: .; clone size: once; V gene: TRBV5-4; CDR3 DNA: TGTGCCAGCAGCAGCCGGGATCCAATGGTTTATAATTCACCCCTCCACTTT; CDR3 protein: CASSSRDPMVYNSPLHF
J gene: TRBJ2-7; D gene: .; clone size: medium-sized; V gene: TRBV6-1; CDR3 DNA: TGTGCCAGCAGTGTCAGGACAGTTGGGACCTACGAGCAGTACTTC; CDR3 protein: CASSVRTVGTYEQYF